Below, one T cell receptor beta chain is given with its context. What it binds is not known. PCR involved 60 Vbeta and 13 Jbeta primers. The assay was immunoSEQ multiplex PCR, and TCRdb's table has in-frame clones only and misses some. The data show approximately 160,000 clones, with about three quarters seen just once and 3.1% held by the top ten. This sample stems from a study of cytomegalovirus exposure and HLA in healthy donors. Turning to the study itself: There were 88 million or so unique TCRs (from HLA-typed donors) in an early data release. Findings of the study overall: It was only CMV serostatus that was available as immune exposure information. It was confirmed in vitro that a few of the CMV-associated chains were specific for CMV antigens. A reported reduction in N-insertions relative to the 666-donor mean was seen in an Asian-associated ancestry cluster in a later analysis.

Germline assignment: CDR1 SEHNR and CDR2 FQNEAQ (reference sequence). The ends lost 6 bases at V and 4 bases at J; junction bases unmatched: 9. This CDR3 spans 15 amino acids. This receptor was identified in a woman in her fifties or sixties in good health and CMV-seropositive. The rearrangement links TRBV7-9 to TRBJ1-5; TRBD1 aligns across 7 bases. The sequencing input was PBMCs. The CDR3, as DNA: TGTGCCAGCAGTAACGAGGCAGGGGGAAATCAGCCCCAGCATTTT. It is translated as CASSNEAGGNQPQHF.